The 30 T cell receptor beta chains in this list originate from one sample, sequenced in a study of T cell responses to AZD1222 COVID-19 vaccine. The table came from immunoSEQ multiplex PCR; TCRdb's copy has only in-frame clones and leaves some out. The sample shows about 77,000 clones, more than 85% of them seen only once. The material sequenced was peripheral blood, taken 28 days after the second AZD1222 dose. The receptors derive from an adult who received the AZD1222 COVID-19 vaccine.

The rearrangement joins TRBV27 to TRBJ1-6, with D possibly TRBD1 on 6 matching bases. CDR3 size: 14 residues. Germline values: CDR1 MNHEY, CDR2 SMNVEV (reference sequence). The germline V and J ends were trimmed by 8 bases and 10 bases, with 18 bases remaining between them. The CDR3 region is CASSQIPGVSPLHF. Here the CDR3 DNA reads TGTGCCAGCTCCCAAATTCCAGGGGTCTCACCCCTCCACTTT.

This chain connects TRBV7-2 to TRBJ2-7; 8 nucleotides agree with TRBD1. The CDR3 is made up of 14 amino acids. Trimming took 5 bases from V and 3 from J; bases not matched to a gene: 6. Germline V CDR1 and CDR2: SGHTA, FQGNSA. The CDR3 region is CASSPRTGRYEQYF. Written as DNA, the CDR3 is TGTGCCAGCAGCCCCCGGACAGGGCGCTACGAGCAGTACTTC.

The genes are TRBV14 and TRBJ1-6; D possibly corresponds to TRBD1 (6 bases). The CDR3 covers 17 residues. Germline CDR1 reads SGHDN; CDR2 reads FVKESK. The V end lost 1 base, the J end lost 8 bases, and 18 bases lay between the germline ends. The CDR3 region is CASSQVFFRGQDSPLHF. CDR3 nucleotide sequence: TGTGCCAGCAGCCAAGTGTTTTTCAGGGGTCAGGATTCACCCCTCCACTTT.

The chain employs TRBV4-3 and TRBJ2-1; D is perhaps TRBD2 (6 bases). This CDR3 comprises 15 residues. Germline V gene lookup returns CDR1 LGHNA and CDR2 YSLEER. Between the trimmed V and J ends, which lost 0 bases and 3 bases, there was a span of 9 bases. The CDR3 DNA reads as TGCGCCAGCAGCCAAGATAGCGGAGGCTACAATGAGCAGTTCTTC. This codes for CASSQDSGGYNEQFF.

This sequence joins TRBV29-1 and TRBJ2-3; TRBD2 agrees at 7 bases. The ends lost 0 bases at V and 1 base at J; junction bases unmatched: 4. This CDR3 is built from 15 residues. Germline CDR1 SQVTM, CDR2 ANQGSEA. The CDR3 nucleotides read TGCAGCGTTGAAGAACGGCTAGCGGGCACAGATACGCAGTATTTT. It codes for CSVEERLAGTDTQYF.

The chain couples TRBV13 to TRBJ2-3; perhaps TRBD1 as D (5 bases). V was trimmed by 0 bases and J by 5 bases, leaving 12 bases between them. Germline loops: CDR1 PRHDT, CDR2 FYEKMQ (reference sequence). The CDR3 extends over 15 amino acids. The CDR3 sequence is CASSLGPVRGDTQYF. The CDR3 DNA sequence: TGTGCCAGCAGCTTAGGACCGGTTAGGGGAGATACGCAGTATTTT.

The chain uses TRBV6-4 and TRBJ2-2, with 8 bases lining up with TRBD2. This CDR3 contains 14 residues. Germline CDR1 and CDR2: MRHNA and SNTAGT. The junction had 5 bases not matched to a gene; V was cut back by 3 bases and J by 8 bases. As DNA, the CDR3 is TGTGCCAGCAGTGAGGCGGGAGGATCTGGGGAGCTGTTTTTT. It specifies CASSEAGGSGELFF.

The CDR3 reads CASSQYPGANVLTF. The CDR3 region has the DNA TGCGCCAGCAGTCAGTACCCTGGGGCCAACGTCCTGACTTTC. The chain recombines TRBV5-1 with TRBJ2-6; D is unclear. CDR1 is SGHRS and CDR2 is YFSETQ in the germline V gene. The CDR3 is 14 residues long. V shed 5 bases and J shed 2 bases, with 8 bases lying between them.

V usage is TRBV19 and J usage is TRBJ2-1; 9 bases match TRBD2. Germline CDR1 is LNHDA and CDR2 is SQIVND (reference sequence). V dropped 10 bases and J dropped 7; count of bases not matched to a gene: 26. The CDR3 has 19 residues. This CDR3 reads CATSPVAGGPSLSWNEQFF. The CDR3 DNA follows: TGTGCCACATCCCCGGTTGCGGGAGGGCCTTCCCTCTCCTGGAATGAGCAGTTCTTC.

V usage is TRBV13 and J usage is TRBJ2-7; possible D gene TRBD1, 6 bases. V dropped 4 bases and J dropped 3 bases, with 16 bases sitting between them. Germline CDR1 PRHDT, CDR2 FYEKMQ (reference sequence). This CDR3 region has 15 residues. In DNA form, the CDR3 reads TGTGCCAGCAGCTCATTACAGGGTTCTCTCTACGAGCAGTACTTC. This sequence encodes CASSSLQGSLYEQYF. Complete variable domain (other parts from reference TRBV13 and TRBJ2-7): AAGVIQSPRHLIKEKRETATLKCYPIPRHDTVYWYQQGPGQDPQFLISFYEKMQSDKGSIPDRFSAQQFSDYHSELNMSSLELGDSALYFCASSSLQGSLYEQYFGPGTRLTVT.

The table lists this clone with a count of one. The CDR3 region is CASSRGGNYGYTF. In DNA, the CDR3 is TGTGCCAGCAGTCGGGGTGGTAACTATGGCTACACCTTC. V and J are TRBV12-3 or TRBV12-4 and TRBJ1-2; D call uncertain. The CDR3 runs 13 residues. The ends were cut back, 5 bases at V and 1 base at J, with 8 bases in the middle.

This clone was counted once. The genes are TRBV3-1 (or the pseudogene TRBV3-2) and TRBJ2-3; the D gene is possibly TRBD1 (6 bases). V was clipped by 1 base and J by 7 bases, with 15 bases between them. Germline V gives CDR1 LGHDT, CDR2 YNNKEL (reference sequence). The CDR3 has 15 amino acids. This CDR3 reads CASSQVGQGSYTQYF. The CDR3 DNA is TGTGCCAGCAGCCAAGTAGGGCAGGGGTCCTATACGCAGTATTTT.

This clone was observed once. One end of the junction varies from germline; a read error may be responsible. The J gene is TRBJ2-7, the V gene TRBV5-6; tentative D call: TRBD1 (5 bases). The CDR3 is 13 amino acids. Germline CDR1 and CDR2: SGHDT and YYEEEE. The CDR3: CASSYTGRAPSGF. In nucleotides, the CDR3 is TGTGCCAGCAGCTACACTGGCAGGGCACCTTCTGGTTTC.

In nucleotides, the CDR3 is TGTGCCAGCAGTCGGACAGGAGGCGGGGAGCTGTTTTTT. Its translation is CASSRTGGGELFF. The chain links TRBV25-1 to TRBJ2-2; 7 bases match TRBD1. This CDR3 comprises 13 residues. The V segment lost 5 bases and the J segment 7 bases; nucleotides outside the gene matches: 4. Germline assignment: CDR1 MGHDK and CDR2 SYGVNS.

The CDR3 spells CASSVMEGMNTGELFF. In DNA, the CDR3 is TGTGCCAGCAGCGTAATGGAGGGGATGAACACCGGGGAGCTGTTTTTT. The chain joins TRBV9 to TRBJ2-2; perhaps TRBD2 as D (6 bases). Germline CDR1 is SGDLS and CDR2 is YYNGEE. CDR3 length: 16 residues. V lost 1 base and J lost 1, with 11 bases in between.

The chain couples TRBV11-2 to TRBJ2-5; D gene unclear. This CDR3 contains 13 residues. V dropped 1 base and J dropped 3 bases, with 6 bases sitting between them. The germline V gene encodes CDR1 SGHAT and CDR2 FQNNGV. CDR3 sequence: CASSLVDKETQYF. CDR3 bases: TGTGCCAGCAGCTTAGTTGACAAAGAGACCCAGTACTTC.

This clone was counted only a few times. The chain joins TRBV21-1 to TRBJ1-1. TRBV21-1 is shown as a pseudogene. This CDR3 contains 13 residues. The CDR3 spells CASSKARGFEAFF. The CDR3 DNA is TGTGCCAGCAGCAAAGCGCGGGGGTTTGAAGCTTTCTTT.

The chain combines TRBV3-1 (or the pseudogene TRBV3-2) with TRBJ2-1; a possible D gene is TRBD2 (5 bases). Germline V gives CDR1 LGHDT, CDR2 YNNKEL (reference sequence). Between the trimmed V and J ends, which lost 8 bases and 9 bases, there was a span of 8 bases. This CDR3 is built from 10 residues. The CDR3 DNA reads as TGTGCCAGCGGGAGTAGTGAGCAGTTCTTC. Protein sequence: CASGSSEQFF.

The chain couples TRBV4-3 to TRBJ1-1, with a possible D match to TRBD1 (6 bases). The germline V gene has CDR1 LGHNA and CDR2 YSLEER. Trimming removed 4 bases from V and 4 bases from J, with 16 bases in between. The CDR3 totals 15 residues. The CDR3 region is CASSRRGGEGTEAFF. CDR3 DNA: TGCGCCAGCAGCCGTAGGGGGGGCGAGGGCACTGAAGCTTTCTTT.

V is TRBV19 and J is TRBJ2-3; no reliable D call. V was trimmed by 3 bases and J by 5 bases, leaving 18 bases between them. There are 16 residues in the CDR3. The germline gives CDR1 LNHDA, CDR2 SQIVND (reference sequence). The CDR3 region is CASSIPGPRSEDTQYF. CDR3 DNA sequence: TGTGCCAGTAGTATCCCCGGCCCCAGGTCGGAAGATACGCAGTATTTT. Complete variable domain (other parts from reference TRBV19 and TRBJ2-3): DGGITQSPKYLFRKEGQNVTLSCEQNLNHDAMYWYRQDPGQGLRLIYYSQIVNDFQKGDIAEGYSVSREKKESFPLTVTSAQKNPTAFYLCASSIPGPRSEDTQYFGPGTRLTVL.

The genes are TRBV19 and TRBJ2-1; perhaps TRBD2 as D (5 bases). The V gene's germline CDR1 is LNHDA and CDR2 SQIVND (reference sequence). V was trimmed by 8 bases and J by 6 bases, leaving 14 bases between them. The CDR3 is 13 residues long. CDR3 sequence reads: CASCGPRGNEQFF. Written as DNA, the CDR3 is TGTGCCAGTTGCGGGCCGCGAGGCAATGAGCAGTTCTTC.

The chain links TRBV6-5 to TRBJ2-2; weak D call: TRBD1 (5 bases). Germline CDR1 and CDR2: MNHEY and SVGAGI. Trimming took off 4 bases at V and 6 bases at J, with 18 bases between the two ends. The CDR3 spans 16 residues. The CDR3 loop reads CASSSRPGLASGELFF. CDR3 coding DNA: TGTGCCAGCAGTTCCCGTCCAGGGCTGGCTTCCGGGGAGCTGTTTTTT.

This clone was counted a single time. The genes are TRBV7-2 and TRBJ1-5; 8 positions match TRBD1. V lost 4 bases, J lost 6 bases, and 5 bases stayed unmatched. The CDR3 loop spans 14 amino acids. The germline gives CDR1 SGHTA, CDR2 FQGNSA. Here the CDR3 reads CASSWTGQGQPQHF. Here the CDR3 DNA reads TGTGCCAGCAGCTGGACAGGGCAGGGTCAGCCCCAGCATTTT.

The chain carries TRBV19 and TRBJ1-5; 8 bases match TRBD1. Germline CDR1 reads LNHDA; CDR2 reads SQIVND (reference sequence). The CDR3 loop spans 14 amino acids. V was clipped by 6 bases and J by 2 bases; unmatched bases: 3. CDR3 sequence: CASSRGQGNQPQHF. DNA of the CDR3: TGTGCCAGTAGCCGGGGACAGGGCAATCAGCCCCAGCATTTT.

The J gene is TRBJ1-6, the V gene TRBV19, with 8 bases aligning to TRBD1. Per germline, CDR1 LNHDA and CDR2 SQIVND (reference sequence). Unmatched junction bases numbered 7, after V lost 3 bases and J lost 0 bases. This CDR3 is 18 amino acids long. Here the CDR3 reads CASSMIWTGSSYNSPLHF. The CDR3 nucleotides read TGTGCCAGTAGTATGATTTGGACAGGGAGCTCCTATAATTCACCCCTCCACTTT.

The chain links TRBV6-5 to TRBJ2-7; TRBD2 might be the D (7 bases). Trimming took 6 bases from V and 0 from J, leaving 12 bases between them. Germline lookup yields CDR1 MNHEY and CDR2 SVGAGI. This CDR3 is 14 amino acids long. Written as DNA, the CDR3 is TGTGCCAGCAGGGGGGGGGCGGACTCCTACGAGCAGTACTTC. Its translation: CASRGGADSYEQYF.

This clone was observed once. This CDR3 is CASSSLADEQFF. In DNA, the CDR3 is TGTGCCAGCAGTTCCCTAGCCGATGAGCAGTTCTTC. The rearrangement uses TRBV6-6 and TRBJ2-1; D may be TRBD2 (5 bases). The CDR3 has 12 residues. Trimming removed 4 bases at V and 8 bases at J, with 9 bases between. Germline V gene sequence: CDR1 MNHNY, CDR2 SVGAGI (reference sequence).

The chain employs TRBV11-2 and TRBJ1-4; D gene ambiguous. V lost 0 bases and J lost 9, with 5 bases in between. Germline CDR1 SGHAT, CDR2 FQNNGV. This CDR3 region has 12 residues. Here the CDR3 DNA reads TGTGCCAGCAGCTTAGACGGACAAAAACTGTTTTTT. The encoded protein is CASSLDGQKLFF.

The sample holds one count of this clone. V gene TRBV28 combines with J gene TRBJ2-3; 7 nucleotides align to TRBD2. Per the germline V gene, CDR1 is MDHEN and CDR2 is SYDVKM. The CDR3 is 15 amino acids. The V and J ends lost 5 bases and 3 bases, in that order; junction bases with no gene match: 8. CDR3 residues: CASSPPGGGTDTQYF. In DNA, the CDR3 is TGTGCCAGCAGTCCCCCGGGGGGTGGAACAGATACGCAGTATTTT.

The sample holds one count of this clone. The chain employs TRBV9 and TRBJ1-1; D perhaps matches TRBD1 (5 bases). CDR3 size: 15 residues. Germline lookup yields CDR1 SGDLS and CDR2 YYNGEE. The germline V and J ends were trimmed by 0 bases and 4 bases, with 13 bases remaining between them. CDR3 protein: CASSVGGDGGTEAFF. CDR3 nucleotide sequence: TGTGCCAGCAGCGTAGGTGGGGATGGGGGCACTGAAGCTTTCTTT.